A single count supports the clone carrying this TCR beta chain. Assay: immunoSEQ multiplex PCR; the TCRdb copy retains only in-frame clones and omits some. The table has around 170,000 clones, more than 65% seen once. This record comes from a study of blood T cell repertoires in COVID-19. J was trimmed by 7 bases and V by 4 bases; bases with no gene match: 5. Germline lookup yields CDR1 SGHNT and CDR2 YYREEE (reference sequence). The CDR3 has 14 amino acids. V usage is TRBV5-4 and J usage is TRBJ1-6; 7 nucleotides agree with TRBD1. Sequenced input: peripheral blood. This TCR came from an elderly woman with acute or convalescent COVID-19. CDR3 sequence (DNA): TGTGCCAGCAGCACGGGACAGAGGAATTCACCCCTCCACTTT. Translated: CASSTGQRNSPLHF.